This T cell receptor (beta chain) was observed in a study of cytomegalovirus exposure and HLA in healthy donors. The V and J ends lost 5 bases and 5 bases, in that order; junction bases with no gene match: 11. The CDR3 length is 16 residues. Per the germline V gene, CDR1 is MDHEN and CDR2 is SYDVKM. Comments on this clone: The antigen is unknown.

Study-wide results and caveats: More clonal expansion characterized HLA-associated TCR beta chains than equally common others in a later analysis.

PCR amplification relied on 60 Vbeta primers (plus 13 Jbeta primers). Method: immunoSEQ multiplex PCR; TCRdb's copy keeps in-frame clones and lacks some. This table holds approximately 200,000 clones, 82% found once. The TCR sequence derives from a woman aged 45 to 65 in good health and CMV-seropositive. The chain employs TRBV28 and TRBJ1-4; 7 nucleotides align to TRBD1. Sequencing was performed on PBMCs. In DNA form, the CDR3 reads TGTGCCAGCAGTATCCTGAGTGCAGGGGGGAATGAAAAACTGTTTTTT. It specifies CASSILSAGGNEKLFF. The variable domain in full, completed from reference TRBV28 and TRBJ1-4, reads DVKVTQSSRYLVKRTGEKVFLECVQDMDHENMFWYRQDPGLGLRLIYFSYDVKMKEKGDIPEGYSVSREKKERFSLILESASTNQTSMYLCASSILSAGGNEKLFFGSGTQLSVL.